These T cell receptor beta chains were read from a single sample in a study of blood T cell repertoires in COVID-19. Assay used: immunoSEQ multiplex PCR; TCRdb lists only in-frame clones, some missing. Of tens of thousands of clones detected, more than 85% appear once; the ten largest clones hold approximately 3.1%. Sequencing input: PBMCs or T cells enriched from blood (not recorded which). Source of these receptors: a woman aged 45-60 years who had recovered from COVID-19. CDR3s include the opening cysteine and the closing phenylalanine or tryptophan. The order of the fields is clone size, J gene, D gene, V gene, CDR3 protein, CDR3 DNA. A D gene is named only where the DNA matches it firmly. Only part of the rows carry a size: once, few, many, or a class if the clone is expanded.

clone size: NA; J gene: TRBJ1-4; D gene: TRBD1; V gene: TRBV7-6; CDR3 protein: CASSPGQGEKLFF; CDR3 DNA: TGTGCCAGCAGCCCAGGACAGGGAGAAAAACTGTTTTTT
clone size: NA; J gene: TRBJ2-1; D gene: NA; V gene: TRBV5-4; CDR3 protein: CASRLDSYNEQFF; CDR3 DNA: TGTGCCAGCCGCCTCGACAGCTACAATGAGCAGTTCTTC
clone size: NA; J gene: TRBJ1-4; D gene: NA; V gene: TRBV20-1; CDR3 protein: CSASASEGLAGEKLFF; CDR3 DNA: TGCAGTGCTAGTGCTTCTGAGGGATTAGCGGGTGAAAAACTGTTTTTT
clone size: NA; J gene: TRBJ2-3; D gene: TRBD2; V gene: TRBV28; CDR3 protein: CASSSGLGYTDTQYF; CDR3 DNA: TGTGCCAGCAGCTCGGGACTAGGATACACAGATACGCAGTATTTT
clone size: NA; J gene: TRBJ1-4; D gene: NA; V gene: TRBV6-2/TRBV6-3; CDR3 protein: CASSYGEVLNEKLFF; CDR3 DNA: TGTGCCAGCAGTTACGGGGAGGTGTTAAATGAAAAACTGTTTTTT
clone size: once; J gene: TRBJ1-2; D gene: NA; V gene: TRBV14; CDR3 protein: CASSQVTGLLYTF; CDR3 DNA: TGTGCCAGCAGCCAAGTGACAGGACTTCTCTACACCTTC
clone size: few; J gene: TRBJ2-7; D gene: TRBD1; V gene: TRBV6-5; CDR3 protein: CASRGTGTPNYEQYF; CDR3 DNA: TGTGCTAGCCGAGGGACAGGGACCCCGAACTACGAGCAGTACTTC
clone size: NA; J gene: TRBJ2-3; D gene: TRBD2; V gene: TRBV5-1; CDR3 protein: CASSLGPSGSNTQYF; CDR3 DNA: TGCGCCAGCAGCTTGGGCCCTAGCGGGAGTAACACGCAGTATTTT
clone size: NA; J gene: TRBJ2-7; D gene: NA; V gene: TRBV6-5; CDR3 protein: CASSYEETTGAYEQYF; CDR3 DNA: TGTGCCAGCAGTTACGAGGAGACCACCGGGGCCTACGAGCAGTACTTC
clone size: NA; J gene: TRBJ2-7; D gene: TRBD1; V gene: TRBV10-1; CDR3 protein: CASSGDSYEQYF; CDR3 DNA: TGCGCCAGCAGTGGGGACAGCTACGAGCAGTACTTC
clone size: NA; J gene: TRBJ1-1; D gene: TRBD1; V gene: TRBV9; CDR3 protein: CASSVGTGKNTEAFF; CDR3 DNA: TGTGCCAGCAGCGTAGGGACAGGAAAGAACACTGAAGCTTTCTTT
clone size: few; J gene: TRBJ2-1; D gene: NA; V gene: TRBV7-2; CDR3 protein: CASSGRAGLTYNEQFF; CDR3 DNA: TGTGCCAGCAGCGGTAGGGCGGGACTGACCTACAATGAGCAGTTCTTC
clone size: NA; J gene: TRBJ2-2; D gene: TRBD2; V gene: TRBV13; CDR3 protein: CASSGRTSGTNTGELFF; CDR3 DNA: TGTGCCAGCAGCGGGCGGACTAGCGGGACGAACACCGGGGAGCTGTTTTTT
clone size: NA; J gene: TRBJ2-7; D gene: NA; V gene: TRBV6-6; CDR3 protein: CASSHRQDYEQYF; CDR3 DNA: TGTGCCAGCAGTCATCGACAGGACTACGAGCAGTACTTC
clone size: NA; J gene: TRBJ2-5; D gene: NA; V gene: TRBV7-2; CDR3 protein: CASSLAGGQETQYF; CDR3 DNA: TGTGCCAGCAGCTTAGCGGGGGGTCAAGAGACCCAGTACTTC
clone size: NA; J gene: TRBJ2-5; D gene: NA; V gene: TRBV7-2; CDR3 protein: CASSLVGQAEETQYF; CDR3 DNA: TGTGCCAGCAGCTTAGTTGGTCAGGCCGAAGAGACCCAGTACTTC
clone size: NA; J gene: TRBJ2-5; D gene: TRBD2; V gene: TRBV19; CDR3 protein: CASSMTSGRDQETQYF; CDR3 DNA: TGTGCCAGTAGTATGACTAGCGGGAGGGACCAAGAGACCCAGTACTTC
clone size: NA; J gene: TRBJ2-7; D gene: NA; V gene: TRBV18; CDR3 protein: CASSPSQGTPYEQYF; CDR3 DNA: TGTGCCAGCTCACCAAGTCAGGGAACCCCCTACGAGCAGTACTTC
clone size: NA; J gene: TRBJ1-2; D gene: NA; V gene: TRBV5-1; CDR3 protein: CASSLVAVADGYTF; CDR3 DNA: TGCGCCAGCAGCTTGGTGGCTGTTGCCGATGGCTACACCTTC
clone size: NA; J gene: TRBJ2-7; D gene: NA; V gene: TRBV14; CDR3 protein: CASSPQGFEQYF; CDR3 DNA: TGTGCCAGCAGCCCACAGGGTTTCGAGCAGTACTTC
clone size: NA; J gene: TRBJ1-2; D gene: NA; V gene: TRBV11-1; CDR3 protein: CASSYGQNSNYGYTF; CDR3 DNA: TGTGCCAGCAGCTATGGACAGAACTCTAACTATGGCTACACCTTC
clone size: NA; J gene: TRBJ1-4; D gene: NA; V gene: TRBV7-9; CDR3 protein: CASSTQGSDEKLFF; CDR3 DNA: TGTGCCAGCAGCACTCAGGGTTCGGATGAAAAACTGTTTTTT
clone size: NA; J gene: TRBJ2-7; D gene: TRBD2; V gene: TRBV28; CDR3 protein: CATGGEQYF; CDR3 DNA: TGTGCCACGGGGGGCGAGCAGTACTTC
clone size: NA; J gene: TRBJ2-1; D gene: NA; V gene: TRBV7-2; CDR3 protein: CASSFTLGDSYNEQFF; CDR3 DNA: TGTGCCAGCAGCTTTACCCTGGGAGACTCCTACAATGAGCAGTTCTTC
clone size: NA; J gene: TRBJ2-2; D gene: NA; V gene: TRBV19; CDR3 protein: CASSIDHGVRVPGELFF; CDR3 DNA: TGTGCCAGTAGTATAGATCATGGGGTGCGGGTCCCCGGGGAGCTGTTTTTT
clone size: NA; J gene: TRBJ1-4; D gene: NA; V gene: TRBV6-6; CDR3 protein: CASSYLESELFF; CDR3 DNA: TGTGCCAGCAGTTACTTGGAGTCTGAACTGTTTTTT
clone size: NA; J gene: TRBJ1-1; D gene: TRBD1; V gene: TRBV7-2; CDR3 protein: CASSVDRGNTEAFF; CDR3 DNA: TGTGCCAGCAGCGTGGACAGGGGGAACACTGAAGCTTTCTTT
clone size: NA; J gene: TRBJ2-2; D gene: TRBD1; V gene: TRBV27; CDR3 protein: CASSSGTGVTGELFF; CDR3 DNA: TGTGCCAGCAGTTCCGGGACAGGGGTAACCGGGGAGCTGTTTTTT
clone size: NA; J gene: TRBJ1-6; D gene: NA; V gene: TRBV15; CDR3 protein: CATSRDLGANGSPLHF; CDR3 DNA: TGTGCCACCAGCAGAGATCTGGGGGCTAACGGTTCACCCCTCCACTTT
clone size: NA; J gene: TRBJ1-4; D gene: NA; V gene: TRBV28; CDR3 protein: CASTPPGNEKLFF; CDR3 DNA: TGTGCCAGCACACCCCCGGGTAATGAAAAACTGTTTTTT
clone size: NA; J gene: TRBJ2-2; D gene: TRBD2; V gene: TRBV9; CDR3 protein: CASSGGLGANTGELFF; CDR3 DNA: TGTGCCAGCAGCGGCGGACTAGGCGCGAACACCGGGGAGCTGTTTTTT
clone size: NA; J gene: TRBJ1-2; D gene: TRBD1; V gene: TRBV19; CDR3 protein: CASSMVDRGNGYTF; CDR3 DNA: TGTGCCAGTAGTATGGTGGACAGGGGAAATGGCTACACCTTC
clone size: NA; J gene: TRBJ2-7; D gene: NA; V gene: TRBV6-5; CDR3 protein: CASSYEGAYEQYF; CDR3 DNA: TGTGCCAGCAGTTACGAGGGGGCCTACGAGCAGTACTTC
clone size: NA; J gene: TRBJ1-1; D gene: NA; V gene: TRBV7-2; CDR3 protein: CASSLAGGLGTEAFF; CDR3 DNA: TGTGCCAGCAGCTTAGCGGGGGGGTTGGGCACTGAAGCTTTCTTT
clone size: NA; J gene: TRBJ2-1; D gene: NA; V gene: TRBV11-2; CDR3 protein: CASSIIRGAYNEQFF; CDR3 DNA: TGTGCCAGCAGCATCATCAGGGGAGCCTACAATGAGCAGTTCTTC
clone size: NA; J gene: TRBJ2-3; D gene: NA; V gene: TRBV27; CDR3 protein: CASSLWTGTDTQYF; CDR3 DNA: TGTGCCAGCAGTTTATGGACTGGAACAGATACGCAGTATTTT
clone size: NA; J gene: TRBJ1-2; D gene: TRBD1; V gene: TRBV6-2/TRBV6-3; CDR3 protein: CASSPDRDYGYTF; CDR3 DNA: TGTGCCAGCAGTCCCGACAGGGACTATGGCTACACCTTC
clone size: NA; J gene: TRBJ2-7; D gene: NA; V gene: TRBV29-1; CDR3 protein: CSVLGAGTYEQYF; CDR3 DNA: TGCAGCGTTTTGGGGGCCGGCACCTACGAGCAGTACTTC
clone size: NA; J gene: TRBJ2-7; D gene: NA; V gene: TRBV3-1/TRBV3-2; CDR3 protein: CASTPRGSGDEQYF; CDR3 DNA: TGTGCCAGCACCCCCCGGGGAAGTGGCGACGAGCAGTACTTC